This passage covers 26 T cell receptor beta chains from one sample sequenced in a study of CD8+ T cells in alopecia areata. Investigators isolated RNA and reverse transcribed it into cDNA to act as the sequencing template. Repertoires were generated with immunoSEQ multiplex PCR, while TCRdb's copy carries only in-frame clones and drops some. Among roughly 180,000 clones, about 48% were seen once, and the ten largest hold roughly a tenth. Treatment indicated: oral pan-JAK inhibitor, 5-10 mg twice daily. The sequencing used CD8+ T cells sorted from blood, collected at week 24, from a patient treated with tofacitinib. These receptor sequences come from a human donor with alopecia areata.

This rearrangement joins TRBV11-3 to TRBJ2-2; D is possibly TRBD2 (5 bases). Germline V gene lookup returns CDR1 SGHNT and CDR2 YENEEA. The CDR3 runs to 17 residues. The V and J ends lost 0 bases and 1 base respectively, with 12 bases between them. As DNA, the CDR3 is TGTGCCAGCAGCTTAGATATCCTCGGGATGAACACCGGGGAGCTGTTTTTT. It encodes CASSLDILGMNTGELFF.

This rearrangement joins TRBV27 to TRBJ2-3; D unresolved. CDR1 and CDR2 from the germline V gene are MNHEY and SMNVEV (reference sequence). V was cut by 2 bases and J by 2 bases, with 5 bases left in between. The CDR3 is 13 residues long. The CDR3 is CASSLSFTDTQYF. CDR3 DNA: TGTGCCAGCAGTTTAAGCTTCACAGATACGCAGTATTTT.

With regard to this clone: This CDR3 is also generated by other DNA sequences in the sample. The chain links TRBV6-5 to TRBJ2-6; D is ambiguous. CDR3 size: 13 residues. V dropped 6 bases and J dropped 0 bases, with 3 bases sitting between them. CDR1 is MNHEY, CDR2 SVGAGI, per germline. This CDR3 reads CASSSSGANVLTF. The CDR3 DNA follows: TGTGCCAGCAGCAGCTCTGGGGCCAACGTCCTGACTTTC.

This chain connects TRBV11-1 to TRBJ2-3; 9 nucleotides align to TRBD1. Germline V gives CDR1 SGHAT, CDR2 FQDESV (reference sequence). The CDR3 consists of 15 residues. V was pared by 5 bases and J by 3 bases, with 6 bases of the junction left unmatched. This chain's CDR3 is CASSKTGGSTDTQYF. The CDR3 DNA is TGTGCCAGCAGCAAGACAGGGGGATCGACAGATACGCAGTATTTT.

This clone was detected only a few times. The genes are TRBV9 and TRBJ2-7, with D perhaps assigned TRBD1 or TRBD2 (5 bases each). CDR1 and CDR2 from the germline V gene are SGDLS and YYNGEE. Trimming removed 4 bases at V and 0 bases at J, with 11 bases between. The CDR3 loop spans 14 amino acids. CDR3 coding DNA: TGTGCCAGCAGCCTGGGGGAGATCTCCTACGAGCAGTACTTC. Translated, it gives CASSLGEISYEQYF.

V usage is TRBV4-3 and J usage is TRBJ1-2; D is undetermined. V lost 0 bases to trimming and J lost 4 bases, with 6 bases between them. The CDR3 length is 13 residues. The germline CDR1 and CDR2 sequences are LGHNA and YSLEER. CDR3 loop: CASSQEGTYGYTF. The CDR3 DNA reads TGCGCCAGCAGCCAAGAGGGAACCTATGGCTACACCTTC.

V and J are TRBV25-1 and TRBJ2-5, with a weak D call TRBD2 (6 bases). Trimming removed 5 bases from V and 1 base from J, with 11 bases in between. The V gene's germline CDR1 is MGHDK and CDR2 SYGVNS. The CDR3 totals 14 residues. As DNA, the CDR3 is TGTGCCAGCAGTATAGGGGACTCCCAAGAGACCCAGTACTTC. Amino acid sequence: CASSIGDSQETQYF.

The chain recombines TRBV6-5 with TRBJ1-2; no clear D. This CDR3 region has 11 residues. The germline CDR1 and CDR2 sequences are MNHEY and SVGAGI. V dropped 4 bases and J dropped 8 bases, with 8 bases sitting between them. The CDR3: CASSSGRGYTF. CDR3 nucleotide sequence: TGTGCCAGCAGTTCCGGGCGCGGCTACACCTTC.

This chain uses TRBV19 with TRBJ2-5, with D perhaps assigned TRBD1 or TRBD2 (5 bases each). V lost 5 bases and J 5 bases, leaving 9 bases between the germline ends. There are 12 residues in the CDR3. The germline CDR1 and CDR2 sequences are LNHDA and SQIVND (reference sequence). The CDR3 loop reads CASSPEGETQYF. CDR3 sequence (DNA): TGTGCCAGTAGTCCCGAGGGGGAGACCCAGTACTTC. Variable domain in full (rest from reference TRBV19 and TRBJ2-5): DGGITQSPKYLFRKEGQNVTLSCEQNLNHDAMYWYRQDPGQGLRLIYYSQIVNDFQKGDIAEGYSVSREKKESFPLTVTSAQKNPTAFYLCASSPEGETQYFGPGTRLLVL.

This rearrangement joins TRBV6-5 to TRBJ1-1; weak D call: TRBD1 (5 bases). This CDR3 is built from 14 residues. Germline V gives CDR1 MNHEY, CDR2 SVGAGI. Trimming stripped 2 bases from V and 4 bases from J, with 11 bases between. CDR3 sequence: CASSYTAGSTEAFF. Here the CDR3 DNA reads TGTGCCAGCAGTTACACTGCAGGGTCCACTGAAGCTTTCTTT.

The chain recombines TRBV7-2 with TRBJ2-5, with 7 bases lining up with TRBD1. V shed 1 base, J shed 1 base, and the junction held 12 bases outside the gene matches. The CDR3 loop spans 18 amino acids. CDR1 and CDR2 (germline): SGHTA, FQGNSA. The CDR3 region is CASSLVERGRRPQETQYF. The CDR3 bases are TGTGCCAGCAGCTTAGTCGAGAGGGGGCGGAGGCCCCAAGAGACCCAGTACTTC.

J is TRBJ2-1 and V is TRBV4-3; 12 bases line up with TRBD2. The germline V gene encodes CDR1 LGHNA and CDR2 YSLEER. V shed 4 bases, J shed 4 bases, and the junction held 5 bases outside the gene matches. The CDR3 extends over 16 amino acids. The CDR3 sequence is CASSRSGTSGYNEQFF. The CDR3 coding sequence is TGCGCCAGCAGCCGGTCCGGGACTAGCGGGTACAATGAGCAGTTCTTC.

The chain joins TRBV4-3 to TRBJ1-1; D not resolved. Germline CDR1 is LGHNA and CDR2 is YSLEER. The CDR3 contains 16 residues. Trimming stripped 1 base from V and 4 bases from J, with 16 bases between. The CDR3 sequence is CASSQALSRRGTEAFF. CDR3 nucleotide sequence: TGCGCCAGCAGCCAAGCTCTTTCGCGCCGAGGCACTGAAGCTTTCTTT.

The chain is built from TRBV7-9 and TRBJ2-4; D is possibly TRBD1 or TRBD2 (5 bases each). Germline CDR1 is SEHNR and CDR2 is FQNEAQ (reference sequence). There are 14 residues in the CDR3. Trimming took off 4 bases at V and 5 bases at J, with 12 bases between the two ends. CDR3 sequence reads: CASSYVGEQNIQYF. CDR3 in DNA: TGTGCCAGCAGCTACGTGGGGGAACAAAACATTCAGTACTTC.

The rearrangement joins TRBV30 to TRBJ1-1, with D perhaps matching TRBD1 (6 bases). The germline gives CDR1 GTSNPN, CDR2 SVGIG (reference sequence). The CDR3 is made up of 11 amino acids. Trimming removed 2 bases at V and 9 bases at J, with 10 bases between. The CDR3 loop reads CAWSPGDQAFF. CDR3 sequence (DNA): TGTGCCTGGAGTCCAGGGGATCAAGCTTTCTTT.

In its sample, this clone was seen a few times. The CDR3 is CSVDYYRAQETQYF. The CDR3 DNA reads TGCAGCGTTGACTACTATAGGGCGCAAGAGACCCAGTACTTC. V and J are TRBV29-1 and TRBJ2-5; D gene uncertain. Germline assignment: CDR1 SQVTM and CDR2 ANQGSEA. The CDR3 length is 14 residues. The V end was cut by 3 bases, the J end by 2 bases, with 13 bases between. Full variable domain (rest looked up from reference TRBV29-1 and TRBJ2-5): SAVISQKPSRDICQRGTSLTIQCQVDSQVTMMFWYRQQPGQSLTLIATANQGSEATYESGFVIDKFPISRPNLTFSTLTVSNMSPEDSSIYLCSVDYYRAQETQYFGPGTRLLVL.

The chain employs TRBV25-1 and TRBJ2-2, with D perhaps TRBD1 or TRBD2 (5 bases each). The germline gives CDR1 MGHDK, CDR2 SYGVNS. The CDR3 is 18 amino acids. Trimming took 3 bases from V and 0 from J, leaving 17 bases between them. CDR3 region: CASSDPVQGPSNTGELFF. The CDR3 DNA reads TGTGCCAGCAGTGACCCGGTCCAGGGACCCTCGAACACCGGGGAGCTGTTTTTT.

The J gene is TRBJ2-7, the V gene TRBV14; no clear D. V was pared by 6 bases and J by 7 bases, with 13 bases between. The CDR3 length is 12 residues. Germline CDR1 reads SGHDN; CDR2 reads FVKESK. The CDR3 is CASSLSGKEQYF. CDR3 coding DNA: TGTGCCAGCAGTTTAAGTGGTAAGGAGCAGTACTTC.

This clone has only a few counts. The CDR3 region is CASSPGQGQPQHF. In DNA form, the CDR3 reads TGTGCCAGCAGCCCCGGACAGGGGCAGCCCCAGCATTTT. The chain recombines TRBV7-9 with TRBJ1-5; 9 nucleotides agree with TRBD1. The ends lost 5 bases at V and 7 bases at J; junction bases unmatched: 3. Germline CDR1 reads SEHNR; CDR2 reads FQNEAQ (reference sequence). The CDR3 covers 13 residues.

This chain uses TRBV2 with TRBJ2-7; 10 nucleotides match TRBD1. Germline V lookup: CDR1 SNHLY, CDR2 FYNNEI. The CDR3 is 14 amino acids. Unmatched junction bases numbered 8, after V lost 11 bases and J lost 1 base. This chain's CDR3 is CARSGGQGSYEQYF. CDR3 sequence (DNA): TGTGCCCGTTCTGGGGGACAGGGGTCCTACGAGCAGTACTTC.

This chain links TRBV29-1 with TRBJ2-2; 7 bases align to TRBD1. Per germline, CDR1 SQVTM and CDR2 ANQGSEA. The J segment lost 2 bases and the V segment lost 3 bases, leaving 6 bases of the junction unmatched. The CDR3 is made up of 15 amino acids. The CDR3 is CSVDDGTDNTGELFF. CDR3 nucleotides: TGCAGCGTTGATGACGGGACAGATAACACCGGGGAGCTGTTTTTT.

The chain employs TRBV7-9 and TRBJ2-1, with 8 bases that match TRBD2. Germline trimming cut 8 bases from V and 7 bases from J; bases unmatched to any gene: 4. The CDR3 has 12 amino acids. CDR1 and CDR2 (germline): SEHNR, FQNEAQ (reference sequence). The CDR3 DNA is TGTGCCAGCGCGGGGGGAGGGAATGAGCAGTTCTTC. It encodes CASAGGGNEQFF.

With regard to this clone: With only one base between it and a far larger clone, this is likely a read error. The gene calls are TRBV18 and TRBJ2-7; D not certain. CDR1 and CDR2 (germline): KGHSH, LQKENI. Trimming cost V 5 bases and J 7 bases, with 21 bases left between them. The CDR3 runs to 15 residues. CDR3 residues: CASSSEFGLFDEQYF. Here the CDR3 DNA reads TGTGCCAGCTCATCGGAGTTTGGTTTGTTTGATGAGCAGTACTTC.

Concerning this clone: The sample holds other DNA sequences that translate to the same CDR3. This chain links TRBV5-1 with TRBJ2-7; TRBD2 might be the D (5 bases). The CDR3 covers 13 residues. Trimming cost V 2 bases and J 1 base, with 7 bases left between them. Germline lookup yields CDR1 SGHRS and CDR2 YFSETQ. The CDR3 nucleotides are TGCGCCAGCAGCTTACGGGGATCCTACGAGCAGTACTTC. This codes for CASSLRGSYEQYF.

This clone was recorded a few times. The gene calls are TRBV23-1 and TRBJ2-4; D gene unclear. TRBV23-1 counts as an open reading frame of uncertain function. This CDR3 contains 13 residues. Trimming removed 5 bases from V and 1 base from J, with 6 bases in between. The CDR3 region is CASSLGAKNIQYF. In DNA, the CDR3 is TGCGCCAGCAGTTTGGGGGCCAAAAACATTCAGTACTTC.

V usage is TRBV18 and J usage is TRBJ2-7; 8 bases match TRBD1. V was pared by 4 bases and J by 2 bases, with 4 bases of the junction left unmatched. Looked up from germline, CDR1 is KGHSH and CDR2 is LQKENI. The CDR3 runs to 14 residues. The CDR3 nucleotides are TGTGCCAGCTCACAACGGGACAGGCCCTACGAGCAGTACTTC. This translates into CASSQRDRPYEQYF.